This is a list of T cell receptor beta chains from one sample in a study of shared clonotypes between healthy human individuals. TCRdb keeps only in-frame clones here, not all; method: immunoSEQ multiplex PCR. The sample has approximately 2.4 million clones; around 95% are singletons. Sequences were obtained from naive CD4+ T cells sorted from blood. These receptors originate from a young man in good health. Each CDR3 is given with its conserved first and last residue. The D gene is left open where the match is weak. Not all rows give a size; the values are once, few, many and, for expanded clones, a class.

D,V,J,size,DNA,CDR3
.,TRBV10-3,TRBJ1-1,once,TGTGCCATCAGTGAGTCGACGGTCCAGAGAGCTGAAGCTTTCTTT,CAISESTVQRAEAFF
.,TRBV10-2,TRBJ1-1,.,TGCGCCAGCAGTGAATCAGGGCAGGGTGGGGCTTTCTTT,CASSESGQGGAFF
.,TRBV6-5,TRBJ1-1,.,TGTGCCAGCAGAAAGACGACAGGTGAAGCCTTCTTT,CASRKTTGEAFF
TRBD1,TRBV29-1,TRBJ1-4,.,TGCAGCGTGGAAGGGACAGCGCCGAGCCGTCTAGGAGGCGAAAAACTGTTTTTT,CSVEGTAPSRLGGEKLFF
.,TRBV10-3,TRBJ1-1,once,TGTGCCATCAGTGAGTCAGACGGTCTAGCCGAAGCTTTCTTT,CAISESDGLAEAFF
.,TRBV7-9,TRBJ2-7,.,TGTGCCAGCAGTGGCCAAAACTCCTACGAGCAGTACTTC,CASSGQNSYEQYF
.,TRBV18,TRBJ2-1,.,TGTGCCAGCTCACCTAACCCAACAGGTGCCTACAATGAGCAGTTCTTC,CASSPNPTGAYNEQFF
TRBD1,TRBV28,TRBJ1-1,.,TGTGCCAGCAGTTTATCAGGGGGCTGGGTTAACACTGAAGCTTTCTTT,CASSLSGGWVNTEAFF
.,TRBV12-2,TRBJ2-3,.,TGTGCAAGTCGCTTAGGGGATAGCACAGATACGCAGTATTTT,CASRLGDSTDTQYF
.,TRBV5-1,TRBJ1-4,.,TGCGCCAGCAGCTTGAGGATGGGCCCGGACAGTAGTGAAAAACTGTTTTTT,CASSLRMGPDSSEKLFF
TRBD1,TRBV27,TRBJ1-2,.,TGTGCCAGCAGTCTTTATGACAGGGACGACTATGGCTACACCTTC,CASSLYDRDDYGYTF
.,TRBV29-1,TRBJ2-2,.,TGCAGCGTTGAAGATCAGGGCGGAGTTCGCTCCGGGGAGCTGTTTTTT,CSVEDQGGVRSGELFF
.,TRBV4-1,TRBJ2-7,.,TGCGCCAGCAGCCAAGATACGATGATCTACGAGCAGTACTTC,CASSQDTMIYEQYF
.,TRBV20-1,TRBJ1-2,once,TGCAGTGCTATAATCCCAGGGCGTAGTACCTTC,CSAIIPGRSTF
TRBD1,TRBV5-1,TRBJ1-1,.,TGCGCCAGCAGCTTGTTCGACAGGGGGGGCACTGAAGCTTTCTTT,CASSLFDRGGTEAFF
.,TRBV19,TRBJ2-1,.,TGTGCCAGTAGTATAGTGCCGGGAGTAACCTACAATGAGCAGTTCTTC,CASSIVPGVTYNEQFF